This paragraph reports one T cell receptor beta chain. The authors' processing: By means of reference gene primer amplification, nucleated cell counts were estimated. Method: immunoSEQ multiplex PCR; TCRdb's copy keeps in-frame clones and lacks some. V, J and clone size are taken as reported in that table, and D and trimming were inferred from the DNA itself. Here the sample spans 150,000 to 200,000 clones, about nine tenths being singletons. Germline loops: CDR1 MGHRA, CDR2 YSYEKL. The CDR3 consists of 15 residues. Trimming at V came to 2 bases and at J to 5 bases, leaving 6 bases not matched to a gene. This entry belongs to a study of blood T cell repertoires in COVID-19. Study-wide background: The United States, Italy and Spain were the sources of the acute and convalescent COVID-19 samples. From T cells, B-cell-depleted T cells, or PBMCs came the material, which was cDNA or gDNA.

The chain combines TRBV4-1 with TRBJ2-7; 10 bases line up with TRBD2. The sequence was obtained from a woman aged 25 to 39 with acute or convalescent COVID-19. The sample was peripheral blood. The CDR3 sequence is CASSQWASGSNEQYF. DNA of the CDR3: TGCGCCAGCAGCCAATGGGCTAGCGGGAGTAACGAGCAGTACTTC.